This T cell receptor (beta chain) was identified in a study of cytomegalovirus exposure and HLA in healthy donors. Study conclusions and caveats: What was likely a sequencing artifact was a cluster of highly shared sequence variants.

This clone was seen a handful of times. Its antigen is still unknown. V trimming: 1 base; J trimming: 3 bases; junction bases outside the gene matches: 4. The CDR3 length is 16 residues. Germline V gives CDR1 SGHNT, CDR2 YYREEE (reference sequence). The PCR employed 60 Vbeta primers together with 13 Jbeta primers. In the authors' workflow: Later reanalysis found 60 million to 90 million unique TCR beta chains, around 9.9 million of them shared. TCRdb keeps only in-frame clones here, not all; method: immunoSEQ multiplex PCR. V and J calls and clone size are given by that table; D and trimming were obtained from the DNA. The sample has roughly 140,000 clones; around 70% are singletons.

This receptor was obtained from a man aged 40-49 years in good health and CMV-seronegative. This rearrangement joins TRBV5-4 to TRBJ1-2; 12 positions match TRBD1. Sequenced sample: PBMCs. DNA of the CDR3: TGTGCCAGCAGCTTGCCAGGGACAGGGGGCGACTATGGCTACACCTTC. Amino acids: CASSLPGTGGDYGYTF.